This TCR beta chain was identified during a study of CD8+CD57+ T cells in acquired aplastic anemia. Study at large: On average, sorted CD4+ and CD8+ cells gave roughly 3 ug of DNA.

Before being chosen for sequencing, patients had shown CD8+CD57+ cell expansion by flow cytometry. Severe acquired aplastic anemia was diagnosed in all patients. No patient had been given any therapy when blood was sampled. The CDR3 length is 17 residues. Looked up from germline, CDR1 is KGHDR and CDR2 is SFDVKD. Trimming left V 3 bases short and J 0 bases short, with 11 bases between. According to the study, genomic DNA was the template for TCR beta VDJ and CDR3 profiling. TCRdb reprocessed the reads with MiXCR, giving one entry per CDR3 protein. The sample has about 58,000 distinct CDR3 sequences, approximately 50% seen once.

The J gene is TRBJ2-6, the V gene TRBV24-1; D may correspond to TRBD1 or TRBD2 (5 bases each). This sequence was found in a human donor with aplastic anemia. Sequenced input: sorted CD4+, CD8+, or CD8+CD57+ T cells (not recorded which) from PBMCs. CDR3 sequence (DNA): TGTGCCACCAGTGATCCGGGACGTAACTCTGGGGCCAACGTCCTGACTTTC. Encoded protein: CATSDPGRNSGANVLTF.